Described below is a single TCR beta chain sequence and its context. The record originates from a study of T cell changes during pregnancy in multiple sclerosis. This CDR3 comprises 16 residues. CDR1 and CDR2 (germline): SEHNR, FQNEAQ (reference sequence). V lost 1 base, J lost 0 bases, and 5 bases stayed unmatched. Some clones are missing from TCRdb's copy, which holds only in-frame ones; the method was immunoSEQ multiplex PCR. The sample includes roughly 30,000 clones, approximately 94% of them seen just once. The rearrangement uses TRBV7-9 and TRBJ2-7; 8 nucleotides agree with TRBD2. The TCR was taken from a female donor with multiple sclerosis, enrolled in a pregnancy study. The specimen comprised CD4+ T cells from peripheral blood mononuclear cells, sampled in the second trimester of pregnancy. In DNA form, the CDR3 reads TGTGCCAGCAGCTTAGTCGAGCGGGAGTACTCCTACGAGCAGTACTTC. Its protein is CASSLVEREYSYEQYF. Filled out from reference TRBV7-9 and TRBJ2-7, the complete variable domain reads DTGVSQNPRHKITKRGQNVTFRCDPISEHNRLYWYRQTLGQGPEFLTYFQNEAQLEKSRLLSDRFSAERPKGSFSTLEIQRTEQGDSAMYLCASSLVEREYSYEQYFGPGTRLTVT.